Listed below are T cell receptor beta chains from one sample, sequenced in a study of blood T cell repertoires in COVID-19. Sequencing was performed with immunoSEQ multiplex PCR; in TCRdb, only in-frame clones are kept and a portion is missing. The top ten clones hold more than 4% of a sample with 130,000 to 150,000 clones, over 75% of them seen once. Sequenced sample: peripheral blood. These TCRs come from a woman aged 50 to 60 with acute or convalescent COVID-19. The CDR3 runs from the conserved cysteine through the conserved F or W. The D gene is left open where the match is weak. Clone size is given for some rows only: seen once, a few or many times, or a class if the clone is expanded.

v_call	j_call	clone_size	d_call	cdr3_nt	cdr3_aa
TRBV10-2	TRBJ1-1	-	TRBD1	TGCGCCAGCAGTGATGGGACAGCCCTGCGGGAAGCTTTCTTT	CASSDGTALREAFF
TRBV19	TRBJ2-3	-	-	TGTGCCAGTAGTATAGATCAACTTAGAGTAACAGATACGCAGTATTTT	CASSIDQLRVTDTQYF
TRBV10-3	TRBJ1-5	few	-	TGTGCCATCAAAAATGAGGAGAATCAGCCCCAGCATTTT	CAIKNEENQPQHF
TRBV30	TRBJ1-5	-	-	TGTGCCTGGAGTAGACGGGACAATCAGCCCCAGCATTTT	CAWSRRDNQPQHF
TRBV19	TRBJ2-2	-	-	TGTGCCAGTCACCTCCTAGGAGAGAGGGGGGAGCTGTTTTTT	CASHLLGERGELFF
TRBV5-1	TRBJ2-7	-	TRBD1	TGCGCCAGCAGCTTGACAGGGGCCTTATCCTACGAGCAGTACTTC	CASSLTGALSYEQYF
TRBV6-5	TRBJ1-2	-	-	TGTGCCAGCACCCCAGGGGCCAACTATGGCTACACCTTC	CASTPGANYGYTF
TRBV7-2	TRBJ2-2	once	-	TGTGCCAGCAGCTTAGAGTGGAGTGGGGGGGAGCTGTTTTTT	CASSLEWSGGELFF
TRBV27	TRBJ1-2	-	-	TGTGCCAGCAGCTCCCCCAGGGATGGCTACACCTTC	CASSSPRDGYTF
TRBV6-2/TRBV6-3	TRBJ2-2	-	-	TGTGCCAGCAGTTCCCCCCTCTCCTCCGGGGAGCTGTTTTTT	CASSSPLSSGELFF
TRBV3-1/TRBV3-2	TRBJ2-5	-	-	TGTGCCAGCAGCCAAGCTAGGGGTGAGACCCAGTACTTC	CASSQARGETQYF
TRBV4-3	TRBJ1-6	-	-	TGCGCCAGCAGCCAAGATCGAACGGGAACAGCCGAAAATTCACCCCTCCACTTT	CASSQDRTGTAENSPLHF
TRBV28	TRBJ1-5	-	TRBD1	TGTGCCAGCAGTTTAGGCAGGGGGAGCGGTCAGCCCCAGCATTTT	CASSLGRGSGQPQHF
TRBV7-2	TRBJ2-7	-	TRBD2	TGTGCCAGCAGCTTAGCTCTAGCGGGGGGCGAGCAGTACTTC	CASSLALAGGEQYF
TRBV7-2	TRBJ2-3	-	TRBD2	TGTGCCAGCAGCTTAGCCTCGGGGAGGGTAACAGATACGCAGTATTTT	CASSLASGRVTDTQYF
TRBV7-2	TRBJ1-4	-	-	TGTGCCAGCAGCAGGGAAGGGGATGGGGAAAAACTGTTTTTT	CASSREGDGEKLFF
TRBV29-1	TRBJ1-2	-	TRBD1	TGCAGCGGTCTTGACAGGGACAAGAGCTATGGCTACACCTTC	CSGLDRDKSYGYTF
TRBV6-2/TRBV6-3	TRBJ2-1	-	TRBD1	TGTGCCAGCAGCCCCCGGGTCGGACAGGGCCATGAGCAGTTCTTC	CASSPRVGQGHEQFF
TRBV7-9	TRBJ2-5	many	-	TGTGCCAGCAGCCCTGACGGAGCGGAAGAGACCCAGTACTTC	CASSPDGAEETQYF
TRBV19	TRBJ2-5	once	TRBD2	TGTGCCAGTAGTTTGGCTAGCGGGGTACAAGAGACCCAGTACTTC	CASSLASGVQETQYF
TRBV19	TRBJ1-2	-	-	TGTGCCAGTAGAAGGGGAGACGGAGGGCCCGCTAACTATGGCTACACCTTC	CASRRGDGGPANYGYTF
TRBV18	TRBJ2-5	-	-	TGTGCCAGCTCACCAAACGTGGCCCTCCAAGAGACCCAGTACTTC	CASSPNVALQETQYF
TRBV7-9	TRBJ1-1	few	TRBD1	TGTGCCAGCAGCTTAGGCGGGGCCGGACAGGGGGTCAGGGCTTTCTTT	CASSLGGAGQGVRAFF
TRBV19	TRBJ1-5	-	-	TGTGCCAGTAGTTTCCAGGGCTTCTATAGCAATCAGCCCCAGCATTTT	CASSFQGFYSNQPQHF
TRBV4-2	TRBJ1-5	once	-	TGTGCCAGCAGCCAAGATCCGGGACAGCCCCAGCATTTT	CASSQDPGQPQHF
TRBV2	TRBJ2-7	-	-	TGTGCCAGCAGTGAACAGGGCTACGAGCAGTACTTC	CASSEQGYEQYF
TRBV5-4	TRBJ2-3	-	-	TGTGCCAGCAGCTTAGGACAGCAAGGGGATACGCAGTATTTT	CASSLGQQGDTQYF
TRBV5-5	TRBJ1-1	once	-	TGTGCCAGCAGCTTGTACCAGGGAACTGAAGCTTTCTTT	CASSLYQGTEAFF
TRBV3-1/TRBV3-2	TRBJ1-4	-	-	TGTGCCAGCTCAGGGCAGGTTAATGAAAAACTGTTTTTT	CASSGQVNEKLFF
TRBV11-3	TRBJ2-7	-	-	TGTGCCAGCAGCTTAGGGGCAGGGGACGAGCAGTACTTC	CASSLGAGDEQYF
TRBV3-1/TRBV3-2	TRBJ1-2	-	-	TGTGCCAGCAGCAAGACAGAATACTATGGCTACACCTTC	CASSKTEYYGYTF
TRBV2	TRBJ2-1	-	-	TGTGCCAGCACCAATCACCCGGGAAATGAGCAGTTCTTC	CASTNHPGNEQFF
TRBV7-8	TRBJ1-4	-	-	TGTGCCAGCAGCTTGGGGGGGCAGGGTGAAAAACTGTTTTTT	CASSLGGQGEKLFF
TRBV4-3	TRBJ2-3	few	TRBD2	TGCGCCAGCAGCCAAGGGCGACTAGCGGGGGCGGGGGATACGCAGTATTTT	CASSQGRLAGAGDTQYF
TRBV18	TRBJ2-1	-	-	TGTGCCAGCTCACCTCTGGCGGGGGCCCCCAATGAGCAGTTCTTC	CASSPLAGAPNEQFF
TRBV19	TRBJ1-2	-	TRBD1	TGTGCCATCCGGGGACAGGGAGAAAACTATGGCTACACCTTC	CAIRGQGENYGYTF
TRBV27	TRBJ1-2	-	TRBD1	TGTGCCAGCAGCTTTCAGGGGGGAGCTGCCTATGGCTACACCTTC	CASSFQGGAAYGYTF
TRBV7-9	TRBJ1-6	-	-	TGTGCCAGGATCGGTCTTCGGTGTGATTCACCCCTCCACTTT	CARIGLRCDSPLHF
TRBV6-5	TRBJ2-1	-	-	TGTGCCAGCAGTTCACGGGGGGCCACTGAGCAGTTCTTC	CASSSRGATEQFF
TRBV28	TRBJ1-3	-	-	TGTGCCAGCAGCCCCGTTTTTTCTGGAAACACCATATATTTT	CASSPVFSGNTIYF